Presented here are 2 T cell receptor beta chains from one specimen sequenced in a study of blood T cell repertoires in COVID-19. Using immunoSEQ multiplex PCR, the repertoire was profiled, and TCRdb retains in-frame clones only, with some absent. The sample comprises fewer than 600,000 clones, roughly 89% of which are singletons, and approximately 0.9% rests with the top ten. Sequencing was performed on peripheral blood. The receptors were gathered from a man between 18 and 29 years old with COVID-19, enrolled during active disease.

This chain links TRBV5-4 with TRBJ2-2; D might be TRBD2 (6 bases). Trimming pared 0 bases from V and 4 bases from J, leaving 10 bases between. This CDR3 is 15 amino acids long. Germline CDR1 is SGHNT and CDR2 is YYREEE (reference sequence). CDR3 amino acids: CASSLELSGTGELFF. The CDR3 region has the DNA TGTGCCAGCAGCTTGGAGCTTAGCGGCACCGGGGAGCTGTTTTTT.

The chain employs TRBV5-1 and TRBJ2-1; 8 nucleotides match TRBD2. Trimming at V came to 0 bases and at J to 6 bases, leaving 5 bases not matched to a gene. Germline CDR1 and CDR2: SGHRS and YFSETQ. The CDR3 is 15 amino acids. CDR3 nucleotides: TGCGCCAGCAGCTTGGAAGGACTAGCAGCCAATGAGCAGTTCTTC. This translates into CASSLEGLAANEQFF.